This T cell receptor (beta chain) was observed in a study of T-cell reconstitution after alpha-beta-depleted transplantation in children. Note on this clonotype: What it recognizes is unknown.

The CDR3 covers 13 residues. The junction had 3 bases not matched to a gene; V was cut back by 6 bases and J by 3 bases. Germline CDR1 and CDR2: MNHNY and SVGAGI (reference sequence). General study results and limits: Most T-cell counts and diversity one year after the transplant came from T cells that were newly produced. In some patients, recipient T cells and intrathymic progenitors surviving conditioning explained high day-60 diversity. About two months after transplant, alpha-beta T cells reportedly came from several hundred expanded graft clones.

As it was prepared, the TCRbeta library received unique molecular identifiers. TCRdb itself ran the PCR reads through MiXCR, one entry per CDR3 protein. The repertoire consists of some 80,000 distinct CDR3 sequences, with about a sixth occurring once and the leading ten covering about half. The sequence derives from a male patient aged 2-10 years who had a stem cell transplant for acute lymphoblastic leukemia, so the T cells may come from the graft donor. The specimen comprised PBMCs, mostly from graft donor cells, sampled 360 days after TCRalphabeta/CD19-depleted stem cell transplant. V usage is TRBV6-6 and J usage is TRBJ2-7; 9 bases map to TRBD2. The CDR3 region is CASRAGGFYEQYF. The CDR3 DNA follows: TGTGCCAGCAGAGCGGGGGGATTCTACGAGCAGTACTTC.